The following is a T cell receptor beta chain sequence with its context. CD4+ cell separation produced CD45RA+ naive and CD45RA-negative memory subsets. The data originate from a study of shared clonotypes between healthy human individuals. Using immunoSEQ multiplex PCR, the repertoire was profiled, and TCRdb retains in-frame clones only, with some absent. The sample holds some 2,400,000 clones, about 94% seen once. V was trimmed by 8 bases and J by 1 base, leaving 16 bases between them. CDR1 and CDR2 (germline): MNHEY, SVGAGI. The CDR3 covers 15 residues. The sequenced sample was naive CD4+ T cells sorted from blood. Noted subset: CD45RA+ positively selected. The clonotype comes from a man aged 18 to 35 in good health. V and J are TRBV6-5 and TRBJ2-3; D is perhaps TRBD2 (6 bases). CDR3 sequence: CASRDREWGTDTQYF. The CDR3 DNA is TGTGCCAGCCGGGACCGGGAGTGGGGCACAGATACGCAGTATTTT.